Sequencing of this T cell receptor beta chain was carried out in a study of blood T cell repertoires in COVID-19. Looking at the study overall: COVID-19 samples, acute and convalescent, were from the United States, Italy and Spain. Nucleic acid was either cDNA or gDNA, and it came from T cells, B-cell-depleted T cells, or PBMCs.

Under the authors' procedure: Quantification of nucleated cells was approximated via reference gene primer amplification. Profiled with immunoSEQ multiplex PCR; TCRdb holds only in-frame clones, not every one. V and J calls and clone size follow that table, whereas D and trimming were derived from the DNA. Among roughly 52,000 clones listed, approximately 87% were seen once. The sequence was collected from a man in his fifties with acute or convalescent COVID-19. Sequencing input: peripheral blood.

The CDR3 coding sequence is TGTGCCACCGTTAAAGACAGGGGCGCCTCCTACAATGAGCAGTTCTTC. It encodes CATVKDRGASYNEQFF. This chain links TRBV24-1 with TRBJ2-1; the match to TRBD1 covers 8 bases. V dropped 9 bases and J dropped 0; count of bases not matched to a gene: 9. This CDR3 comprises 16 residues. Germline V lookup: CDR1 KGHDR, CDR2 SFDVKD.